The 32 T cell receptor beta chains in this list originate from one sample, sequenced in a study of CD8 T cells in Susac syndrome. cDNA came from around 0.54 to 1 ug RNA primed by random hexamers. In TCRdb, the immunoSEQ multiplex PCR reads were re-called with MiXCR into one record per CDR3 protein. The table has around 99,000 distinct CDR3 sequences, roughly 96% seen once; the top ten hold more than 0.095%. The sequenced material came from CD4+ T cells from PBMCs. Receptor source: a human donor in good health.

The rearrangement uses TRBV4-2 and TRBJ1-5; D is uncertain. The CDR3 spans 15 residues. Germline V lookup: CDR1 LGHNA, CDR2 YNFKEQ. V dropped 4 bases and J dropped 7 bases, with 17 bases sitting between them. CDR3 DNA: TGTGCCAGCAGCCTTGGGCTCCTCGGGTACCAGCCCCAGCATTTT. This codes for CASSLGLLGYQPQHF.

This sequence joins TRBV27 and TRBJ1-5; D not resolved. The CDR3 is made up of 12 amino acids. Germline lookup yields CDR1 MNHEY and CDR2 SMNVEV (reference sequence). V gave up 8 bases and J gave up 4 bases, with 9 bases separating them. The CDR3 DNA reads TGTGCCAGCGGATTCAGAAATCAGCCCCAGCATTTT. Its translation: CASGFRNQPQHF.

This clonotype has just one count. The chain links TRBV19 to TRBJ2-3, with 10 nucleotides matching TRBD1. Per the germline V gene, CDR1 is LNHDA and CDR2 is SQIVND (reference sequence). CDR3 length: 14 amino acids. Unmatched junction bases numbered 5, after V lost 7 bases and J lost 4 bases. CDR3 in DNA: TGTGCCAGTACTTCGACAGGGGGCGCAGATACGCAGTATTTT. This codes for CASTSTGGADTQYF.

The rearrangement uses TRBV5-1 and TRBJ1-2; unclear D gene. Germline V gene lookup returns CDR1 SGHRS and CDR2 YFSETQ. V was trimmed by 4 bases and J by 4 bases, leaving 11 bases between them. This CDR3 region has 13 residues. The CDR3 loop is CASSITESYGYTF. The CDR3 DNA sequence: TGCGCCAGCAGCATAACGGAATCCTATGGCTACACCTTC. Combining the CDR3 with reference TRBV5-1 and TRBJ1-2 gives the whole variable domain KAGVTQTPRYLIKTRGQQVTLSCSPISGHRSVSWYQQTPGQGLQFLFEYFSETQRNKGNFPGRFSGRQFSNSRSEMNVSTLELGDSALYLCASSITESYGYTFGSGTRLTVV.

V gene TRBV11-2 combines with J gene TRBJ1-1, with 7 bases identical to TRBD1. The germline gives CDR1 SGHAT, CDR2 FQNNGV. The CDR3 is 15 amino acids. V lost 4 bases to trimming and J lost 1 base; unmatched junction nucleotides: 6. The CDR3 loop is CASSSRQGPNTEAFF. The CDR3 nucleotides are TGTGCCAGCAGCTCTCGACAGGGCCCGAACACTGAAGCTTTCTTT.

J is TRBJ2-5 and V is TRBV29-1; D gene unclear. The V end was cut by 5 bases, the J end by 1 base, with 5 bases between. This CDR3 spans 11 amino acids. The germline gives CDR1 SQVTM, CDR2 ANQGSEA. The CDR3 loop reads CSVQVQETQYF. For the CDR3, the DNA is TGCAGCGTTCAGGTCCAAGAGACCCAGTACTTC.

The chain joins TRBV20-1 to TRBJ1-1; D is unclear. Germline V gene lookup returns CDR1 DFQATT and CDR2 SNEGSKA (reference sequence). Trimming cost V 4 bases and J 1 base, with 7 bases left between them. This CDR3 region has 12 residues. Here the CDR3 reads CSATPGNTEAFF. CDR3 in DNA: TGCAGTGCTACTCCAGGGAACACTGAAGCTTTCTTT.

The chain links TRBV20-1 to TRBJ1-6, with 7 bases lining up with TRBD1. V shed 3 bases, J shed 6 bases, and the junction held 2 bases outside the gene matches. The CDR3 loop spans 13 amino acids. Germline assignment: CDR1 DFQATT and CDR2 SNEGSKA (reference sequence). The CDR3 is CSARGTANSPLHF. CDR3 bases: TGCAGTGCTAGGGGGACAGCTAATTCACCCCTCCACTTT.

This sequence joins TRBV5-1 and TRBJ1-2, with 10 bases identical to TRBD1. This CDR3 is 15 amino acids long. Losses at the gene ends were 7 bases for V and 2 bases for J; bases not matched to a gene: 8. The V gene's germline CDR1 is SGHRS and CDR2 YFSETQ. Here the CDR3 DNA reads TGCGCCAGCCGGCCCGGACAGGGGGGGAACTATGGCTACACCTTC. It specifies CASRPGQGGNYGYTF.

The chain employs TRBV3-1 and TRBJ1-5; D not resolved. Deletions cut 1 base from V and 1 base from J, with 8 bases between. CDR1 and CDR2 from the germline V gene are LGHDT and YNNKEL (reference sequence). CDR3 length equals 15 residues. CDR3 nucleotides: TGTGCCAGCAGCCAAGGAAGGGCAAGCAATCAGCCCCAGCATTTT. Its translation: CASSQGRASNQPQHF.

The chain uses TRBV20-1 and TRBJ1-5; TRBD1 matches at 9 bases. The V gene's germline CDR1 is DFQATT and CDR2 SNEGSKA (reference sequence). V shed 5 bases and J 1 base; nucleotides not matched to a gene: 3. This CDR3 spans 14 amino acids. The CDR3 DNA reads as TGCAGTGCTTGGGACAGGGAAAGCAATCAGCCCCAGCATTTT. As protein: CSAWDRESNQPQHF.

This rearrangement joins TRBV12-3 or TRBV12-4 to TRBJ2-2; D remains unclear. With 1 base removed from V and 0 bases from J, the gap between germline ends came to 6 bases. This CDR3 has 15 residues. The CDR3 coding sequence is TGTGCCAGCAGTTTAGTGCGTACGAACACCGGGGAGCTGTTTTTT. Translation: CASSLVRTNTGELFF.

V and J are TRBV9 and TRBJ2-3; the D gene is possibly TRBD2 (5 bases). V gave up 0 bases and J gave up 1 base, with 9 bases separating them. CDR3 length: 15 amino acids. The germline CDR1 and CDR2 sequences are SGDLS and YYNGEE. The CDR3 region is CASSVGGFGTDTQYF. The CDR3 region has the DNA TGTGCCAGCAGCGTAGGAGGGTTCGGCACAGATACGCAGTATTTT.

This clonotype came up once. The V gene is TRBV2, the J gene TRBJ2-7; no firm D call. This CDR3 is 13 amino acids long. V lost 7 bases to trimming and J lost 0 bases, with 10 bases between them. CDR1 is SNHLY and CDR2 is FYNNEI in the germline V gene. CDR3 protein: CASNPSLSYEQYF. In DNA, the CDR3 is TGTGCCAGCAATCCCAGTCTCTCCTACGAGCAGTACTTC.

V and J are TRBV29-1 and TRBJ2-7, with a tentative D call TRBD1 (5 bases). Germline lookup yields CDR1 SQVTM and CDR2 ANQGSEA. The V end lost 4 bases, the J end lost 3 bases, and 16 bases lay between the germline ends. The CDR3 is 14 residues long. The CDR3 here is CSVVRWQGGYEQYF. The CDR3 DNA sequence: TGCAGCGTTGTTAGGTGGCAGGGTGGCTACGAGCAGTACTTC.

This clonotype was detected only once. The genes are TRBV5-1 and TRBJ1-5; D perhaps matches TRBD1 (5 bases). There are 14 residues in the CDR3. The V end was cut by 4 bases, the J end by 1 base, with 9 bases between. Germline loops: CDR1 SGHRS, CDR2 YFSETQ. The CDR3 is CASSPDSSNQPQHF. The CDR3 bases are TGCGCCAGCAGCCCCGACAGCAGCAATCAGCCCCAGCATTTT.

The chain's CDR3 is CSAPDGNTEAFF. For the CDR3, the DNA is TGCAGTGCCCCGGACGGGAACACTGAAGCTTTCTTT. V and J are TRBV20-1 and TRBJ1-1; D remains ambiguous. V shed 6 bases and J shed 1 base, with 9 bases lying between them. This CDR3 has 12 residues. Germline V gives CDR1 DFQATT, CDR2 SNEGSKA (reference sequence).

This rearrangement joins TRBV29-1 to TRBJ1-1; D might be TRBD1 (6 bases). Germline CDR1 is SQVTM and CDR2 is ANQGSEA. V dropped 6 bases and J dropped 4 bases, with 12 bases sitting between them. This CDR3 contains 12 residues. This chain's CDR3 is CSVDQGSTEAFF. The DNA for the CDR3 is TGCAGCGTCGACCAGGGGAGCACTGAAGCTTTCTTT.

The gene calls are TRBV29-1 and TRBJ2-3; unclear D gene. The length of the CDR3 is 11 residues. V gave up 4 bases and J gave up 7 bases, with 9 bases separating them. The germline gives CDR1 SQVTM, CDR2 ANQGSEA. The CDR3 protein is CSVAFENTQYF. The CDR3 bases are TGCAGCGTTGCCTTCGAGAATACGCAGTATTTT.

CDR3 residues: CAWSVGQGRETQYF. CDR3 bases: TGTGCCTGGAGTGTGGGACAGGGGAGAGAGACCCAGTACTTC. The J gene is TRBJ2-5, the V gene TRBV30; TRBD1 agrees at 10 bases. The CDR3 is made up of 14 amino acids. The trim removed 0 bases at V and 4 bases at J, leaving 2 bases unmatched. The germline V gene encodes CDR1 GTSNPN and CDR2 SVGIG (reference sequence).

The chain has TRBV20-1 and TRBJ2-5, with D possibly being TRBD1 (5 bases). CDR1 is DFQATT, CDR2 SNEGSKA, per germline (reference sequence). Trimming pared 0 bases from V and 3 bases from J, leaving 14 bases between. The length of the CDR3 is 15 residues. DNA for the CDR3: TGCAGTGCTAGAGAGAGGCTTTCCAGGGAAGAGACCCAGTACTTC. Encoded protein: CSARERLSREETQYF.

The chain joins TRBV7-2 to TRBJ2-5; TRBD1 matches at 7 bases. Germline V gene sequence: CDR1 SGHTA, CDR2 FQGNSA. The CDR3 runs to 16 residues. With 5 bases clipped from V and 5 bases from J, the junction kept 14 bases outside the gene matches. The CDR3 region is CASSRSPGTVGETQYF. In nucleotides, the CDR3 is TGTGCCAGCAGCCGATCCCCCGGGACAGTCGGGGAGACCCAGTACTTC.

The rearrangement links TRBV4-3 to TRBJ1-2; tentatively, D is TRBD1 (5 bases). V was pared by 0 bases and J by 3 bases, with 11 bases between. The CDR3 sequence is 15 residues long. Germline CDR1 LGHNA, CDR2 YSLEER. CDR3 nucleotide sequence: TGCGCCAGCAGCCAAGAAGGGGCAGGGCACTATGGCTACACCTTC. It translates to CASSQEGAGHYGYTF.

This sequence joins TRBV20-1 and TRBJ1-1; D not certain. Germline V gene sequence: CDR1 DFQATT, CDR2 SNEGSKA (reference sequence). V was cut by 8 bases and J by 1 base, with 20 bases left in between. The CDR3 contains 15 residues. CDR3 residues: CSRRRVYQANTEAFF. The CDR3 DNA sequence: TGCAGTCGTCGTCGGGTTTACCAGGCGAACACTGAAGCTTTCTTT.

This chain links TRBV2 with TRBJ2-7; maybe TRBD1 (6 bases). The germline V and J ends were trimmed by 7 bases and 1 base, with 14 bases remaining between them. Germline CDR1 is SNHLY and CDR2 is FYNNEI. The CDR3 is 14 amino acids. The CDR3 nucleotides are TGTGCCAGCACCCCCGACAGGTGGTCCTACGAGCAGTACTTC. Its protein is CASTPDRWSYEQYF.

The chain couples TRBV29-1 to TRBJ1-1, with TRBD1 matching 9 bases. Losses at the gene ends were 4 bases for V and 4 bases for J; bases not matched to a gene: 7. CDR3 length: 14 amino acids. From germline, CDR1 is SQVTM and CDR2 ANQGSEA. The CDR3 loop is CSVVTGGGSTEAFF. Written as DNA, the CDR3 is TGCAGCGTTGTAACAGGGGGCGGAAGCACTGAAGCTTTCTTT.

The J gene is TRBJ2-7, the V gene TRBV20-1; D is possibly TRBD2 (6 bases). V shed 5 bases and J shed 3 bases, with 8 bases lying between them. The CDR3 runs 11 residues. In germline, CDR1 is DFQATT, CDR2 SNEGSKA (reference sequence). DNA of the CDR3: TGCAGTGCTGAGGAGGGCTACGAGCAGTACTTC. It encodes CSAEEGYEQYF.

This clonotype was counted once. This chain links TRBV7-9 with TRBJ1-6; no clear D gene. Trimming cost V 1 base and J 10 bases, with 14 bases left between them. CDR3 length equals 15 residues. Germline V gives CDR1 SEHNR, CDR2 FQNEAQ (reference sequence). The CDR3 DNA is TGTGCCAGCAGCTTAGATAATACAGCATGGTCACCCCTCCACTTT. It codes for CASSLDNTAWSPLHF.

This sequence joins TRBV20-1 and TRBJ2-2; 9 bases are a match to TRBD1. V shed 7 bases, J shed 4 bases, and the junction held 4 bases outside the gene matches. Per germline, CDR1 DFQATT and CDR2 SNEGSKA (reference sequence). The CDR3 length is 13 residues. The DNA for the CDR3 is TGCAGTGTCACAGGGGGCGGCACCGGGGAGCTGTTTTTT. Its translation: CSVTGGGTGELFF.

The chain uses TRBV7-9 and TRBJ2-5; 12 bases fit TRBD2. CDR1 and CDR2 (germline): SEHNR, FQNEAQ (reference sequence). The trim removed 1 base at V and 1 base at J, leaving 7 bases unmatched. This CDR3 has 18 amino acids. The DNA for the CDR3 is TGTGCCAGCAGCTTAGGGACCAAGACTAGCGGGAGCCAAGAGACCCAGTACTTC. It specifies CASSLGTKTSGSQETQYF.

This chain links TRBV5-4 with TRBJ2-3, with TRBD2 identical over 12 bases. This CDR3 is built from 16 residues. Trimming took 4 bases from V and 6 from J; bases not matched to a gene: 9. Looked up from germline, CDR1 is SGHNT and CDR2 is YYREEE (reference sequence). DNA of the CDR3: TGTGCCAGCAGCCACCGACTAGCGGGAGTGTCGGATACGCAGTATTTT. Translated: CASSHRLAGVSDTQYF. Together with reference TRBV5-4 and TRBJ2-3, the CDR3 gives the full variable domain: ETGVTQSPTHLIKTRGQQVTLRCSSQSGHNTVSWYQQALGQGPQFIFQYYREEENGRGNFPPRFSGLQFPNYSSELNVNALELDDSALYLCASSHRLAGVSDTQYFGPGTRLTVL.

CDR3 coding DNA: TGTGCCTGGAGTGGGCGGGCGAAGAACACTGAAGCTTTCTTT. Amino acid sequence: CAWSGRAKNTEAFF. The chain has TRBV30 and TRBJ1-1; D not certain. CDR1 is GTSNPN and CDR2 is SVGIG in the germline V gene (reference sequence). The CDR3 consists of 14 residues. The V and J ends lost 1 base and 1 base respectively, with 10 bases between them.